The 13 T cell receptor beta chains below come from one sample, sequenced in a study of technical replicates of blood from several donors. The table came from immunoSEQ multiplex PCR; TCRdb's copy has only in-frame clones and leaves some out. The sample comprises tens of thousands of clones, about nine tenths of which are singletons, and 0.3% to 0.45% rests with the top ten. Sequenced material: T cells isolated from PBMCs. The receptors were gathered from a human donor in good health.

The chain joins TRBV6-5 to TRBJ1-1; TRBD1 matches 7 bases. The junction had 6 bases not matched to a gene; V was cut back by 7 bases and J by 1 base. This CDR3 region has 14 residues. The germline V gene has CDR1 MNHEY and CDR2 SVGAGI. CDR3 in amino acids: CASTSGGPNTEAFF. CDR3 coding DNA: TGTGCCAGCACCTCAGGGGGACCGAACACTGAAGCTTTCTTT.

Concerning this clone itself: In the same sample, other DNA sequences code for this CDR3. The chain combines TRBV5-6 with TRBJ2-5; TRBD1 agrees at 9 bases. The CDR3 is 13 amino acids. V lost 5 bases and J lost 4; bases outside the gene matches: 3. Germline values: CDR1 SGHDT, CDR2 YYEEEE. CDR3 DNA: TGTGCCAGCAGTCTGGACAGGGGAGAGACCCAGTACTTC. It is translated as CASSLDRGETQYF.

The chain recombines TRBV28 with TRBJ2-1; D ambiguous. The CDR3 sequence is 13 residues long. The V end was cut by 6 bases, the J end by 9 bases, with 15 bases between. Germline-derived CDR1 and CDR2 are MDHEN and SYDVKM. Here the CDR3 DNA reads TGTGCCAGCAGAAGCAGCAGGCGTGGTGAGCAGTTCTTC. Protein: CASRSSRRGEQFF.

A few counts support this clone. V usage is TRBV4-1 and J usage is TRBJ2-1; 9 bases are a match to TRBD1. The CDR3 totals 14 residues. With V trimmed by 5 bases and J by 6 bases, 5 bases remained unmatched. Germline CDR1 and CDR2: MGHRA and YSYEKL. CDR3 residues: CASSKGQGINEQFF. DNA of the CDR3: TGCGCCAGCAGCAAGGGACAGGGTATCAATGAGCAGTTCTTC.

The chain joins TRBV30 to TRBJ2-3, with D maybe TRBD1 (6 bases). The germline CDR1 and CDR2 sequences are GTSNPN and SVGIG (reference sequence). Trimming removed 4 bases from V and 0 bases from J, with 17 bases in between. The CDR3 spans 16 residues. Here the CDR3 reads CAWILQMGTSTDTQYF. The CDR3 nucleotides read TGTGCCTGGATTTTACAAATGGGGACAAGCACAGATACGCAGTATTTT.

The genes are TRBV19 and TRBJ1-2; D remains unclear. CDR3 length equals 13 residues. The V gene's germline CDR1 is LNHDA and CDR2 SQIVND (reference sequence). The V end was cut by 7 bases, the J end by 8 bases, with 17 bases between. CDR3 bases: TGTGCCAGTACCCCACTGAGGGAGTCAGGCTACACCTTC. This sequence encodes CASTPLRESGYTF.

In DNA, the CDR3 is TGTGCCATCAGCAGGACAGGGAGTGGTGAAAAACTGTTTTTT. Its protein is CAISRTGSGEKLFF. This chain uses TRBV10-3 with TRBJ1-4; 8 bases line up with TRBD1. Germline V lookup: CDR1 ENHRY, CDR2 SYGVKD. V trimming: 6 bases; J trimming: 7 bases; junction bases outside the gene matches: 7. The CDR3 consists of 14 residues.

This clone came up a few times. The rearrangement uses TRBV19 and TRBJ1-1; D unclear. V shed 4 bases and J shed 0 bases, with 6 bases lying between them. The CDR3 loop spans 13 amino acids. The germline CDR1 and CDR2 sequences are LNHDA and SQIVND (reference sequence). The CDR3 DNA sequence: TGTGCCAGTAGTACTACTGTGAACACTGAAGCTTTCTTT. Protein: CASSTTVNTEAFF.

The rearrangement uses TRBV5-8 and TRBJ2-7, with TRBD1 matching over 8 bases. Germline CDR1 reads SGHTS; CDR2 reads YDEGEE. This CDR3 is built from 14 residues. Trimming cost V 0 bases and J 5 bases; bases outside gene matches: 4. The CDR3 here is CASSLEDRAHEQYF. In DNA form, the CDR3 reads TGTGCCAGCAGCTTGGAGGACAGGGCCCACGAGCAGTACTTC.

The V gene is TRBV6-5, the J gene TRBJ2-2, with D possibly TRBD2 on 5 matching bases. Per germline, CDR1 MNHEY and CDR2 SVGAGI. V was pared by 5 bases and J by 2 bases, with 9 bases between. CDR3 length: 14 amino acids. The CDR3 is CASSRTGNTGELFF. DNA for the CDR3: TGTGCCAGCAGTAGGACGGGAAACACCGGGGAGCTGTTTTTT.

The chain couples TRBV7-3 to TRBJ2-7; 9 nucleotides align to TRBD2. Germline-derived CDR1 and CDR2 are SGHTA and FQGTGA. With 4 bases clipped from V and 2 bases from J, the junction kept 3 bases outside the gene matches. CDR3 length: 14 residues. The CDR3 spells CASSSAGGPYEQYF. The CDR3 nucleotides read TGTGCCAGCAGCTCGGCGGGAGGGCCCTACGAGCAGTACTTC.

The chain links TRBV9 to TRBJ1-2; D is ambiguous. V was trimmed by 1 base and J by 5 bases, leaving 24 bases between them. From germline, CDR1 is SGDLS and CDR2 YYNGEE. CDR3 length equals 18 residues. The CDR3 DNA is TGTGCCAGCAGCGTACACGGTTATTTAGGTTTCACACAGTATGGCTACACCTTC. Residues: CASSVHGYLGFTQYGYTF.

This rearrangement joins TRBV7-2 to TRBJ1-2; D might be TRBD1 (5 bases). The CDR3 is 17 residues long. Per germline, CDR1 SGHTA and CDR2 FQGNSA. Trimming left V 3 bases short and J 0 bases short, with 17 bases between. The CDR3, as DNA: TGTGCCAGCAGCTTGGTCCTCCCCGGGGGGGCTAACTATGGCTACACCTTC. Amino acids: CASSLVLPGGANYGYTF.